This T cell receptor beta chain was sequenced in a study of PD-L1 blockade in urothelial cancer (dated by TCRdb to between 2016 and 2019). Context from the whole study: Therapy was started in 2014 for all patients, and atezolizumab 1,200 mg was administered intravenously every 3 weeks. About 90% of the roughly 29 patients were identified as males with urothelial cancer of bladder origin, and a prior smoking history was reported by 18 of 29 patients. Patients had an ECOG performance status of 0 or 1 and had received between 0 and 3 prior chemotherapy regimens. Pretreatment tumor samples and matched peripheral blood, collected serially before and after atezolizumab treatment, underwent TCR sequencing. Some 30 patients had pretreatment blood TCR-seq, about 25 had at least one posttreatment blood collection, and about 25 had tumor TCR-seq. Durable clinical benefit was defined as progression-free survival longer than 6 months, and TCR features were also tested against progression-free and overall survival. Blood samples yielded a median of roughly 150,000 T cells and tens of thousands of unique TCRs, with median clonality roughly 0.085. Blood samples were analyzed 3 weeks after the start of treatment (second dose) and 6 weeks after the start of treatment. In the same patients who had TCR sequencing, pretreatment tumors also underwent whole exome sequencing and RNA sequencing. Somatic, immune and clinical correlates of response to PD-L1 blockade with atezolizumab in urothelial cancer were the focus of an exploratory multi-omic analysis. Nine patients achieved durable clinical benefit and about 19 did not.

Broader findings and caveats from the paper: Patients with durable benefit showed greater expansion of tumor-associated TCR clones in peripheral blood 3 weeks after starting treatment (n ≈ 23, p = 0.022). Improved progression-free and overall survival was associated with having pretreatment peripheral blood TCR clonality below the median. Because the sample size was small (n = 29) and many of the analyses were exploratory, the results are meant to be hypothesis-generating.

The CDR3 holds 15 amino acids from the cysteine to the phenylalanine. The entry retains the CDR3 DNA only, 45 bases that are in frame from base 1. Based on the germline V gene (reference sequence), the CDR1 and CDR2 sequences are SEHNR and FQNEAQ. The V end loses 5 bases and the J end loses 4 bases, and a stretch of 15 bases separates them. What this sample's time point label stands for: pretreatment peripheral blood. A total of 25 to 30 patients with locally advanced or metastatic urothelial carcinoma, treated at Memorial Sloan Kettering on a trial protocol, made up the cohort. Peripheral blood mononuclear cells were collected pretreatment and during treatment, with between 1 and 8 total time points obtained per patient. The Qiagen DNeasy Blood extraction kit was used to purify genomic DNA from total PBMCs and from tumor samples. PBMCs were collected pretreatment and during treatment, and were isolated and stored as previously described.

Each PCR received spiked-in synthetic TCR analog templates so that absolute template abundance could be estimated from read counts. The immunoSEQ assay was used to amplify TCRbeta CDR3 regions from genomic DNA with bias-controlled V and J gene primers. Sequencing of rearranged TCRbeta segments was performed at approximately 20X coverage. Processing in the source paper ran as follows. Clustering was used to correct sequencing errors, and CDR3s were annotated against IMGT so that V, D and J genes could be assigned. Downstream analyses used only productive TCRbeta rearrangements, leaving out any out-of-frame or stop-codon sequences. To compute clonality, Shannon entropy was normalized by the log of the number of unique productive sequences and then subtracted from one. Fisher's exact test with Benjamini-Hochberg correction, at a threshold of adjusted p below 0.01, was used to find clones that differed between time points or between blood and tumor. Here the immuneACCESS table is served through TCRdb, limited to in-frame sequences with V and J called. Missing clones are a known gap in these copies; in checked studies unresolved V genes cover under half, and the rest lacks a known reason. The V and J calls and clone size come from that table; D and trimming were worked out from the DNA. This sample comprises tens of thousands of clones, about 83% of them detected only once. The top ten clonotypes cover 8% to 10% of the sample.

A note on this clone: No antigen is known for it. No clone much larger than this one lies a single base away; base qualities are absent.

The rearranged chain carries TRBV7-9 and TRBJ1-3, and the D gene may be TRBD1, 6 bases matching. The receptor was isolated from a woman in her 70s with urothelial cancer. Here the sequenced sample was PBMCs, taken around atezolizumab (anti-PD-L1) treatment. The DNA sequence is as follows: TGTGCCAGCAGCCGTGGACAGTCGACGGGAAACACCATATATTTT. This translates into CASSRGQSTGNTIYF.